This T cell receptor (beta chain) was observed in a study of cytomegalovirus exposure and HLA in healthy donors. Whole-study results and caveats: High sensitivity and specificity were reportedly achieved when the classifier diagnosed cytomegalovirus status.

This CDR3 is built from 15 residues. CDR1 is SGHNT, CDR2 YENEEA, per germline. J gave up 6 bases and V 1 base, and 4 bases lay outside the gene matches. Produced via immunoSEQ multiplex PCR; TCRdb's table is partial and in-frame only. Of 200,000 to 250,000 clones in the sample, about 86% were seen once. As for this clone: Its antigen remains unidentified.

This TCR was sampled from a woman aged 18-29 years in good health and CMV-seronegative. Material for sequencing was PBMCs. The chain has TRBV11-3 and TRBJ2-3, with 10 bases matching TRBD2. CDR3 in DNA: TGTGCCAGCAGCTTAGGTCTAGCGGGAGCGGATACGCAGTATTTT. Translated, it gives CASSLGLAGADTQYF.